A single sample is the source of the 31 T cell receptor beta chains below, sequenced in a study of blood T cells in healthy people across ages. Sample-barcoded 5' priming and a J-beta primer mix drove a second PCR of about 7 to 11 cycles. One entry per CDR3 protein results from TCRdb running MiXCR on the 5' RACE reads. There are 700,000 to 1,000,000 distinct CDR3 sequences in the sample; more than 40% occur only once, and roughly a fifth lies in the top ten. What was sequenced was blood. The source of these receptors is a man aged 55 to 69 in good health.

The CDR3 DNA follows: TGTGCCAGCTCACCCAAACAGGGGGCTGTTGTCACTGAAGCTTTCTTT. Its protein product is CASSPKQGAVVTEAFF. V is TRBV18 and J is TRBJ1-1; 9 positions agree with TRBD1. CDR1 is KGHSH and CDR2 is LQKENI in the germline V gene. V lost 3 bases, J lost 4 bases, and 9 bases stayed unmatched. This CDR3 spans 16 amino acids.

The CDR3 bases are TGTGCCAGCAGCTTGGCCGGCGGCAGGGGGAATGGCTACACCTTC. This sequence encodes CASSLAGGRGNGYTF. This sequence joins TRBV5-4 and TRBJ1-2, with 7 bases identical to TRBD1. Trimming cost V 0 bases and J 6 bases; bases outside gene matches: 8. CDR1 SGHNT and CDR2 YYREEE come from the germline V gene (reference sequence). The CDR3 covers 15 residues.

V and J are TRBV20-1 and TRBJ2-1, with TRBD1 matching 10 bases. The CDR3 is 15 residues long. V lost 3 bases, J lost 4 bases, and 6 bases stayed unmatched. Germline assignment: CDR1 DFQATT and CDR2 SNEGSKA (reference sequence). The CDR3 nucleotides are TGCAGTGCTAGGGGACAGGGGATGAATTACAATGAGCAGTTCTTC. Translated, it gives CSARGQGMNYNEQFF.

This clonotype was counted between two and nine times. This chain joins TRBV7-2 and TRBJ1-2; the match to TRBD1 covers 9 bases. Per germline, CDR1 SGHTA and CDR2 FQGNSA. The CDR3 extends over 16 amino acids. V lost 3 bases and J lost 7; bases outside the gene matches: 12. CDR3 in amino acids: CASSFGDGQGTCGYTF. DNA for the CDR3: TGTGCCAGCAGCTTTGGGGACGGACAGGGGACGTGTGGCTACACCTTC.

V and J are TRBV27 and TRBJ2-1, with 11 bases fitting TRBD2. CDR1 is MNHEY and CDR2 is SMNVEV in the germline V gene (reference sequence). J gave up 1 base and V 8 bases, and 4 bases lay outside the gene matches. CDR3 size: 15 residues. The CDR3 loop is CASHSSGGSYNEQFF. The CDR3 DNA sequence: TGTGCCAGCCACTCTAGCGGGGGGTCCTACAATGAGCAGTTCTTC.

The chain is built from TRBV18 and TRBJ1-2, with unresolved D. Germline V CDR1 and CDR2: KGHSH, LQKENI. Trimming stripped 1 base from V and 7 bases from J, with 13 bases between. CDR3 length: 14 amino acids. The CDR3: CASSPREALGGYTF. CDR3 sequence (DNA): TGTGCCAGCTCACCACGGGAGGCCCTTGGTGGCTACACCTTC.

A few counts support this clonotype. The rearrangement links TRBV3-1 to TRBJ1-2, with a tentative D call TRBD1 (6 bases). Germline V gives CDR1 LGHDT, CDR2 YNNKEL (reference sequence). The CDR3 covers 15 residues. The germline V and J ends were trimmed by 0 bases and 7 bases, with 15 bases remaining between them. CDR3 in amino acids: CASSQDLVGGLGYTF. In DNA, the CDR3 is TGTGCCAGCAGCCAAGACTTGGTGGGGGGCCTTGGCTACACCTTC.

The V gene is TRBV12-3 or TRBV12-4, the J gene TRBJ2-2, with D maybe TRBD2 (6 bases). The CDR3 length is 14 residues. The ends were cut back, 6 bases at V and 4 bases at J, with 12 bases in the middle. The CDR3 DNA follows: TGTGCCAGCAGCACCCTGGGGGGCACCGGGGAGCTGTTTTTT. Amino acids: CASSTLGGTGELFF.

The rearrangement joins TRBV12-3 or TRBV12-4 to TRBJ1-1; D is unclear. This CDR3 is built from 12 residues. Trimming took off 6 bases at V and 5 bases at J, with 10 bases between the two ends. The CDR3, as DNA: TGTGCCAGCAGCCCCAGTTGGACTGAAGCTTTCTTT. Residues: CASSPSWTEAFF.

The V and J genes are TRBV6-5 and TRBJ2-7, with D possibly called TRBD1 or TRBD2 (5 bases each). Per germline, CDR1 MNHEY and CDR2 SVGAGI. The CDR3 is 15 residues long. With 2 bases removed from V and 0 bases from J, the gap between germline ends came to 11 bases. Here the CDR3 reads CASSYLGTASYEQYF. CDR3 nucleotide sequence: TGTGCCAGCAGTTACCTGGGGACCGCCTCCTACGAGCAGTACTTC.

This clonotype was picked up one time. The chain joins TRBV7-9 to TRBJ2-1, with 14 bases identical to TRBD2. V shed 4 bases and J 8 bases; nucleotides not matched to a gene: 4. Germline lookup yields CDR1 SEHNR and CDR2 FQNEAQ (reference sequence). CDR3 length equals 15 residues. The CDR3, as DNA: TGTGCCAGCAGCTCGACTAGCGGGGGGGCTTATGAGCAGTTCTTC. It yields the protein CASSSTSGGAYEQFF.

This chain connects TRBV29-1 to TRBJ2-3; perhaps TRBD1 as D (5 bases). CDR1 and CDR2 (germline): SQVTM, ANQGSEA. The V and J ends lost 7 bases and 4 bases respectively, with 18 bases between them. The CDR3 loop spans 14 amino acids. The CDR3 bases are TGCAGCGCCGACAGTGGTGAGTCCGCAGATACGCAGTATTTT. Amino acids: CSADSGESADTQYF.

This chain connects TRBV5-4 to TRBJ1-2, with D possibly being TRBD1 (5 bases). Germline V gene lookup returns CDR1 SGHNT and CDR2 YYREEE (reference sequence). CDR3 length equals 14 residues. Trimming stripped 4 bases from V and 4 bases from J, with 14 bases between. In DNA, the CDR3 is TGTGCCAGCAGCGTGCGGGGGGGTGGCTATGGCTACACCTTC. Residues: CASSVRGGGYGYTF.

The chain joins TRBV2 to TRBJ2-3; tentatively, D is TRBD1 or TRBD2 (5 bases each). Germline V lookup: CDR1 SNHLY, CDR2 FYNNEI. This CDR3 spans 16 amino acids. V dropped 5 bases and J dropped 5 bases, with 20 bases sitting between them. CDR3 region: CASSLGAVGRQDTQYF. DNA of the CDR3: TGTGCCAGCAGTCTCGGGGCCGTCGGAAGGCAAGATACGCAGTATTTT.

This clonotype came up a few times. The chain recombines TRBV7-8 with TRBJ2-2; D uncertain. The CDR3 covers 12 residues. Germline V CDR1 and CDR2: SGHVS, FQNEAQ. Trimming removed 5 bases at V and 7 bases at J, with 8 bases between. The CDR3 bases are TGTGCCAGCAGCGACCCAATCGGGGAGCTGTTTTTT. Protein sequence: CASSDPIGELFF. The variable domain in full, with the rest retrieved from reference TRBV7-8 and TRBJ2-2, is GAGVSQSPRYKVAKRGQDVALRCDPISGHVSLFWYQQALGQGPEFLTYFQNEAQLDKSGLPSDRFFAERPEGSVSTLKIQRTQQEDSAVYLCASSDPIGELFFGEGSRLTVL.

This clonotype was seen more than once but under ten times. The chain has TRBV6-1 and TRBJ1-2, with TRBD1 as a possible D gene (5 bases). Trimming removed 4 bases from V and 8 bases from J, with 11 bases in between. CDR3 length equals 12 residues. From germline, CDR1 is MNHNS and CDR2 SASEGT. CDR3 in amino acids: CASSGLGPGYTF. The CDR3 DNA sequence: TGTGCCAGCAGTGGACTGGGACCAGGCTACACCTTC.

A remark on this clonotype: At one of its ends the junction is not consistent with the germline gene, which may arise from a read error. V is TRBV5-1 and J is TRBJ2-3, with 7 bases aligning to TRBD2. The length of the CDR3 is 15 residues. Germline lookup yields CDR1 SGHRS and CDR2 YFSETQ. CDR3 in DNA: TGCACCAGCAGCCTGGGAGGGGCGGCGGCAGATACGCAGTATTTT. Translation gives CTSSLGGAAADTQYF.

V and J are TRBV9 and TRBJ2-4; TRBD2 might be the D (6 bases). The J call is in doubt because the DNA end fits TRBJ2-7 better. The CDR3 covers 15 residues. Germline values: CDR1 SGDLS, CDR2 YYNGEE. The CDR3 coding sequence is TGTGCCAGCAGCGTAGTGGAGGGCGGCAAGGACGAGCAGTACTTC. It is translated as CASSVVEGGKDEQYF.

This clonotype has just a few counts. The chain links TRBV29-1 to TRBJ2-3, with a tentative D call TRBD2 (7 bases). CDR1 is SQVTM, CDR2 ANQGSEA, per germline. The CDR3 has 14 residues. V was pared by 8 bases and J by 0 bases, with 15 bases between. The CDR3: CSSSGGASTDTQYF. The CDR3 nucleotides read TGCAGCTCCAGTGGGGGGGCTAGCACAGATACGCAGTATTTT.

This clonotype appeared a few times. The rearrangement links TRBV30 to TRBJ2-5; D unclear. CDR1 is GTSNPN, CDR2 SVGIG, per germline (reference sequence). The CDR3 runs 12 residues. V lost 1 base, J lost 6 bases, and 9 bases lay in between. The CDR3 protein is CAWSDQRKTQYF. In DNA form, the CDR3 reads TGTGCCTGGAGTGACCAGAGGAAGACCCAGTACTTC.

The rearrangement uses TRBV6-1 and TRBJ1-5; D gene ambiguous. CDR1 is MNHNS and CDR2 is SASEGT in the germline V gene. CDR3 length: 15 amino acids. The V end was cut by 4 bases, the J end by 0 bases, with 10 bases between. The CDR3 DNA follows: TGTGCCAGCAGTGGCCCCATGAGTAGCAATCAGCCCCAGCATTTT. Its protein is CASSGPMSSNQPQHF.

The chain recombines TRBV13 with TRBJ2-2, with 12 bases identical to TRBD2. CDR3 size: 17 residues. Per the germline V gene, CDR1 is PRHDT and CDR2 is FYEKMQ (reference sequence). With V trimmed by 5 bases and J by 2 bases, 6 bases remained unmatched. As DNA, the CDR3 is TGTGCCAGCAGCCCCAGACTAGCGGGGGTCAACACCGGGGAGCTGTTTTTT. Protein: CASSPRLAGVNTGELFF.

The CDR3 here is CASNGQGKYNEQFF. CDR3 bases: TGTGCCAGCAATGGACAGGGGAAATACAATGAGCAGTTCTTC. The genes are TRBV27 and TRBJ2-1; TRBD1 matches 9 bases. The CDR3 extends over 14 amino acids. V trimming: 7 bases; J trimming: 4 bases; junction bases outside the gene matches: 5. In germline, CDR1 is MNHEY, CDR2 SMNVEV (reference sequence).

The chain is built from TRBV20-1 and TRBJ2-5; D perhaps matches TRBD2 (5 bases). Near its end, the DNA agrees better with TRBJ2-7, so the J call may be wrong. From germline, CDR1 is DFQATT and CDR2 SNEGSKA (reference sequence). This CDR3 spans 13 amino acids. The CDR3 coding sequence is TGCAGTGCTAGAGTAACGGGGATCTACGAGCAGTACTTC. It translates to CSARVTGIYEQYF.

This clonotype was observed a handful of times. This chain joins TRBV28 and TRBJ2-1, with D possibly being TRBD2 (5 bases). The CDR3 length is 14 residues. Germline-derived CDR1 and CDR2 are MDHEN and SYDVKM. Trimming cost V 5 bases and J 1 base, with 9 bases left between them. The CDR3 DNA reads as TGTGCCAGCAGTCTGAGGGCGTCCTACAATGAGCAGTTCTTC. Translation gives CASSLRASYNEQFF.

For the CDR3, the DNA is TGCAGCGTTGAAACCGGGACCGACACTGAAGCTTTCTTT. The encoded protein is CSVETGTDTEAFF. V gene TRBV29-1 combines with J gene TRBJ1-1; D may be TRBD1 (5 bases). CDR1 and CDR2 (germline): SQVTM, ANQGSEA. V was trimmed by 2 bases and J by 3 bases, leaving 10 bases between them. This CDR3 is 13 amino acids long.

The gene calls are TRBV7-9 and TRBJ1-2, with a tentative D call TRBD1 (5 bases). V was cut by 5 bases and J by 3 bases, with 13 bases left in between. This CDR3 spans 14 amino acids. The germline CDR1 and CDR2 sequences are SEHNR and FQNEAQ (reference sequence). The DNA for the CDR3 is TGTGCCAGCAGCCCGGGGACCGATCACTATGGCTACACCTTC. It specifies CASSPGTDHYGYTF.

This clonotype occurred a few times. The rearrangement links TRBV6-1 to TRBJ2-5; D is undetermined. The V gene's germline CDR1 is MNHNS and CDR2 SASEGT. V was shortened by 3 bases and J by 3 bases, with 8 bases between the two germline ends. CDR3 length: 13 amino acids. The CDR3 region is CASSEELEETQYF. DNA for the CDR3: TGTGCCAGCAGTGAGGAGCTGGAAGAGACCCAGTACTTC.

The chain employs TRBV9 and TRBJ2-7; 8 nucleotides align to TRBD2. V was clipped by 2 bases and J by 7 bases; unmatched bases: 8. Germline CDR1 and CDR2: SGDLS and YYNGEE. The CDR3 loop spans 14 amino acids. CDR3 bases: TGTGCCAGCAGCGTTAGCGGGGTAGGCAATGAGCAGTACTTC. It codes for CASSVSGVGNEQYF.

This clonotype occurred a few times. The J gene is TRBJ1-2, the V gene TRBV6-5; D gene uncertain. V lost 6 bases to trimming and J lost 8 bases, with 16 bases between them. Germline loops: CDR1 MNHEY, CDR2 SVGAGI. This CDR3 contains 13 residues. The CDR3 DNA reads TGTGCCAGCAGACTGATGAGCTCCGGGGGCTACACCTTC. It specifies CASRLMSSGGYTF.

The V call is TRBV6-1, the J call TRBJ1-5, with D hard to call. V lost 3 bases and J lost 2, with 5 bases in between. The V gene's germline CDR1 is MNHNS and CDR2 SASEGT. CDR3 length equals 13 residues. CDR3: CASSEAGNQPQHF. In nucleotides, the CDR3 is TGTGCCAGCAGTGAGGCCGGCAATCAGCCCCAGCATTTT.